The next 10 T cell receptor beta chains were all read from a single sample in a study of metastatic and nonmetastatic thyroid tumors. TCRdb reprocessed the PCR reads via MiXCR. Of roughly 40,000 clones in the sample, about 20% are singletons; the top ten hold about an eighth. Nobody among the patients had been given any treatment before thyroid surgery. The sample consisted of tumor tissue. The source of these receptors is a female donor with papillary thyroid cancer or a benign thyroid nodule (not recorded which). Some clones in this sample may be carry-over from other donors' samples.

In this sample, this clone turned up many times. V gene TRBV14 combines with J gene TRBJ1-4; 10 bases agree with TRBD1. In germline, CDR1 is SGHDN, CDR2 FVKESK. The V and J ends lost 1 base and 6 bases, in that order; junction bases with no gene match: 5. The CDR3 has 16 residues. CDR3 residues: CASSQADRGPYEKLFF. CDR3 nucleotides: TGTGCCAGCAGCCAAGCTGACAGGGGGCCGTATGAAAAACTGTTTTTT.

There are a few counts of this clone. A junction boundary mismatches the germline segment, possibly from a read error. The V gene is TRBV5-4, the J gene TRBJ2-3, with 11 bases fitting TRBD2. Germline V gene sequence: CDR1 SGHNT, CDR2 YYREEE (reference sequence). The length of the CDR3 is 18 residues. The CDR3 nucleotides are TGTGCCAGCAGCCTGGTCTCTAGCGGGGGGCAACTCACATATACGCAGTATTTT. It codes for CASSLVSSGGQLTYTQYF.

This clone was observed at least ten times. The genes are TRBV7-2 and TRBJ1-6, with D perhaps TRBD1 (6 bases). The CDR3 consists of 15 residues. V was shortened by 3 bases and J by 6 bases, with 12 bases between the two germline ends. Germline loops: CDR1 SGHTA, CDR2 FQGNSA. This CDR3 reads CASSFLWDINSPLHF. CDR3 in DNA: TGTGCCAGCAGCTTCCTCTGGGACATTAATTCACCCCTCCACTTT.

This clone was observed a few times. The chain recombines TRBV6-1 with TRBJ1-1, with 8 bases matching TRBD1. CDR3 size: 17 residues. Germline V CDR1 and CDR2: MNHNS, SASEGT. V lost 4 bases to trimming and J lost 3 bases; unmatched junction nucleotides: 13. This CDR3 reads CASSVRGRWVMDTEAFF. Written as DNA, the CDR3 is TGTGCCAGCAGTGTCAGGGGGCGGTGGGTTATGGACACTGAAGCTTTCTTT.

This clone ranks as medium-sized. The chain employs TRBV6-5 and TRBJ1-1, with D possibly being TRBD1 (5 bases). Trimming cost V 2 bases and J 0 bases, with 7 bases left between them. Germline V lookup: CDR1 MNHEY, CDR2 SVGAGI. CDR3 length: 14 residues. CDR3 bases: TGTGCCAGCAGTTACCCGACAGTGAACACTGAAGCTTTCTTT. As protein: CASSYPTVNTEAFF.

This clone was counted between two and nine times. The gene calls are TRBV6-6 and TRBJ1-2; 8 bases fit TRBD1. Germline V gene sequence: CDR1 MNHNY, CDR2 SVGAGI (reference sequence). This CDR3 spans 16 amino acids. The trim removed 2 bases at V and 9 bases at J, leaving 14 bases unmatched. The DNA of the CDR3 is TGTGCCAGCAGTTACGGGGGGGACAGGTGGGATACGCGCTACACCTTC. This translates into CASSYGGDRWDTRYTF.

A few counts support this clone. The chain recombines TRBV28 with TRBJ2-1; possibly TRBD2 for D (5 bases). Germline V CDR1 and CDR2: MDHEN, SYDVKM. V lost 7 bases and J 12 bases, leaving 16 bases between the germline ends. The CDR3 loop spans 12 amino acids. CDR3 bases: TGTGCCAGCATCCAGAGGGAGTCCACGCAGTTCTTC. The encoded protein is CASIQRESTQFF.

This clone occurred a few times. Given the absence of the conserved phenylalanine or tryptophan at the CDR3 end, a read error is likely. V gene TRBV20-1 combines with J gene TRBJ2-5; D may be TRBD1 (6 bases). This CDR3 is built from 11 residues. The V end lost 3 bases, the J end lost 5 bases, and 7 bases lay between the germline ends. Germline V gene data show CDR1 as DFQATT and CDR2 as SNEGSKA (reference sequence). CDR3 bases: TGCAGTGCTAGGAGGGGGGAGACCCAGTACCTC. This sequence encodes CSARRGETQYL.

About this clone: The junction shows a germline mismatch at one end, possibly a read error. The CDR3 coding sequence is TGTGCCGGCAGCTTTTCGGACAGGGATGTCAATCAGCCCCAGCATTTT. As protein: CAGSFSDRDVNQPQHF. The chain recombines TRBV11-2 with TRBJ1-5, with 8 bases that match TRBD1. Germline-derived CDR1 and CDR2 are SGHAT and FQNNGV. The CDR3 is 16 amino acids.

This clone was seen at least ten times. The chain uses TRBV11-1 and TRBJ1-2; 8 nucleotides align to TRBD1. Germline CDR1 reads SGHAT; CDR2 reads FQDESV (reference sequence). Trimming at V came to 5 bases and at J to 0 bases, leaving 8 bases not matched to a gene. There are 16 residues in the CDR3. The DNA of the CDR3 is TGTGCCAGCAGCCCCGGCCTGACAGGGGCTAACTATGGCTACACCTTC. Its translation is CASSPGLTGANYGYTF.